This T cell receptor (beta chain) was found in a study of blood T cells in healthy people across ages. Study background: About one barcoded TCR beta cDNA was captured per two T cells.

A second PCR, run for roughly 7 to 11 cycles, used a sample-barcoded 5' primer plus a J-beta primer mix. Per sample, CDR3-containing paired-end reads numbered at least 3 million. One entry per CDR3 protein results from TCRdb running MiXCR on the 5' RACE reads. Among about 1.5 million distinct CDR3 sequences, about 40% were seen once, and the ten largest hold 7.9%. The CDR3 runs to 15 residues. Germline V gives CDR1 SQVTM, CDR2 ANQGSEA. Trimming pared 3 bases from V and 5 bases from J, leaving 19 bases between. This clonotype showed up many times. The sample, roughly 9.5 milliliters of peripheral blood, was drawn from each donor.

The sequence came from a woman aged 18-29 years in good health. The chain joins TRBV29-1 to TRBJ2-5; D perhaps matches TRBD2 (6 bases). Sample: blood. This CDR3 is CSVDSHLRRGETQYF. The CDR3, as DNA: TGCAGCGTTGATTCCCATCTAAGACGGGGGGAGACCCAGTACTTC. The complete variable domain, with remaining parts taken from reference TRBV29-1 and TRBJ2-5, reads SAVISQKPSRDICQRGTSLTIQCQVDSQVTMMFWYRQQPGQSLTLIATANQGSEATYESGFVIDKFPISRPNLTFSTLTVSNMSPEDSSIYLCSVDSHLRRGETQYFGPGTRLLVL.